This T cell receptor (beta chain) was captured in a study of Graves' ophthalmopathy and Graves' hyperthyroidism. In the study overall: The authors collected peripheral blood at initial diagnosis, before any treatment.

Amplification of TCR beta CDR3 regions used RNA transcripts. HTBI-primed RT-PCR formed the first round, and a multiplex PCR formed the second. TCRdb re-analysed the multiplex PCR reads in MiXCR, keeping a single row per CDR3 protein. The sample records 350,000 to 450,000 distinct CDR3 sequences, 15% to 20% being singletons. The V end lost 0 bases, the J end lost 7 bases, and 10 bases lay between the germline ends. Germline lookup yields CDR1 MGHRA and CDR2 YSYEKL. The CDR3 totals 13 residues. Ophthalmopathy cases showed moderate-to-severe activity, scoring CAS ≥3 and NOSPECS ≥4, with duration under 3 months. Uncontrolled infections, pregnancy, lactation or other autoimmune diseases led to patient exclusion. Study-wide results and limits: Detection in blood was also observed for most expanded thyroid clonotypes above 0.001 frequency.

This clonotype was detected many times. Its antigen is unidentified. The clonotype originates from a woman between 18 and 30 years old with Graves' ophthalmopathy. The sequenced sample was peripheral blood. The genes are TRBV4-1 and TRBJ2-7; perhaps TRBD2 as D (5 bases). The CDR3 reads CASSQDARREQYF. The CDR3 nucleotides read TGCGCCAGCAGCCAAGATGCGCGGAGGGAGCAGTACTTC.